This TCR beta chain was documented in a study of CD8 T cells in ankylosing spondylitis. Notes on the study in general: Disease-linked clones reportedly concentrated significantly in matched ankylosing spondylitis synovial fluid. Disease-linked clones displayed a CD8+ phenotype and appeared relatively rarely in peripheral blood. A motif in TCR beta, a set of roughly eight highly homologous variants, appeared characteristic of ankylosing spondylitis blood.

This clonotype was recorded many times. Its cognate antigen is unknown. A single record per CDR3 protein comes from TCRdb applying MiXCR to the 5' RACE reads. The sample lists more than 400,000 distinct CDR3 sequences, about 5.2% occurring once. V lost 4 bases and J lost 6, with 12 bases in between. This CDR3 is built from 13 residues. CDR1 and CDR2 (germline): KGHDR, SFDVKD. The V gene is TRBV24-1, the J gene TRBJ2-7; the D gene could be TRBD1 or TRBD2 (7 bases each). The material sequenced was blood, either unsorted or a sorted T cell fraction (not recorded which). The TCR was taken from a male donor with ankylosing spondylitis. In DNA, the CDR3 is TGTGCCACCAGTGACCTCAGGGGGGGCGAGCAGTACTTC. It specifies CATSDLRGGEQYF.